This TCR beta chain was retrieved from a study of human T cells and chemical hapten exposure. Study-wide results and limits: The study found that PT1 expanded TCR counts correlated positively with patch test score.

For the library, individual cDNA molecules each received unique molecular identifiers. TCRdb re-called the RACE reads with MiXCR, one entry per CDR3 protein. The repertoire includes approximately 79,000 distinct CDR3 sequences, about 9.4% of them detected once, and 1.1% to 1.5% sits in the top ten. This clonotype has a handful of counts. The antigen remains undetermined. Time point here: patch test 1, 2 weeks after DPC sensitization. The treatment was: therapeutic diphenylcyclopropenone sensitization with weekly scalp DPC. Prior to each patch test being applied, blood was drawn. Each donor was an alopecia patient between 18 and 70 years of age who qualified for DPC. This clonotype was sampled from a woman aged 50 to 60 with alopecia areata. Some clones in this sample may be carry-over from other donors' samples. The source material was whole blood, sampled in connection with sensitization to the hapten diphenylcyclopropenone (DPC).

CDR3 amino acids: CSVARTENTGELFF. The CDR3 DNA reads as TGCAGCGTTGCCCGGACGGAGAACACCGGGGAGCTGTTTTTT. This chain uses TRBV29-1 with TRBJ2-2, with unresolved D. The length of the CDR3 is 14 residues. The germline CDR1 and CDR2 sequences are SQVTM and ANQGSEA. V dropped 4 bases and J dropped 1 base, with 10 bases sitting between them.